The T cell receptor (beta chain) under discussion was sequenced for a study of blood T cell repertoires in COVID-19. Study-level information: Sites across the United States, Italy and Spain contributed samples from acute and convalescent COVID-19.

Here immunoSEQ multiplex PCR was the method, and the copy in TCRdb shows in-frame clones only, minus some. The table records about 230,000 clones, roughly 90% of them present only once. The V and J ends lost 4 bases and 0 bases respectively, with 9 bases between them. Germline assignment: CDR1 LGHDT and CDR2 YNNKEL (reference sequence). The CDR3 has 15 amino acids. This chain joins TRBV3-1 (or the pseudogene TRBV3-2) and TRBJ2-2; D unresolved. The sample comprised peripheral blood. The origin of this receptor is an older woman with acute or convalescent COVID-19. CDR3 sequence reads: CASSLYLSNTGELFF. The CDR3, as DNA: TGTGCCAGCAGCCTATACTTATCGAACACCGGGGAGCTGTTTTTT.